This is a list of T cell receptor beta chains from one sample in a study of blood T cell repertoires in COVID-19. Produced via immunoSEQ multiplex PCR; TCRdb's table is partial and in-frame only. The table records roughly 140,000 clones, approximately 88% of them present only once. Sequences were obtained from peripheral blood. These receptors all stem from a human donor in a cohort sampled during active COVID-19. Each CDR3 is given with its conserved first and last residue. D genes are given only for firm matches. Clone size is not always given. Where it is, it says once, few, many or a class for expanded clones.

>TRBJ1-2|once|.|TRBV9
CASSVGWGGANYGYTF
TGTGCCAGCAGCGTAGGATGGGGCGGAGCTAACTATGGCTACACCTTC
>TRBJ2-5|.|TRBD2|TRBV29-1
CSVPPGGQETQYF
TGCAGCGTCCCTCCCGGGGGGCAAGAGACCCAGTACTTC
>TRBJ2-5|.|TRBD2|TRBV7-2
CASSLAGGAGETQYF
TGTGCCAGCAGCTTAGCCGGGGGGGCTGGCGAGACCCAGTACTTC
>TRBJ2-2|.|.|TRBV14
CASSQVGAEAGELFF
TGTGCCAGCAGCCAAGTGGGGGCGGAGGCCGGGGAGCTGTTTTTT
>TRBJ2-7|once|TRBD2|TRBV27
CASSSRTSGRRYEQYF
TGTGCCAGCAGTTCCCGGACTAGCGGTAGGAGGTACGAGCAGTACTTC
>TRBJ2-2|.|TRBD1|TRBV4-3
CASSQETARTGGSGELFF
TGCGCCAGCAGCCAAGAAACGGCCCGGACAGGGGGGTCCGGGGAGCTGTTTTTT
>TRBJ2-5|.|.|TRBV5-6
CASSSTVQETQYF
TGTGCCAGCAGTTCGACAGTACAAGAGACCCAGTACTTC
>TRBJ1-4|.|TRBD1|TRBV25-1
CATQDRGGEKLFF
TGTGCCACCCAGGACAGGGGCGGTGAAAAACTGTTTTTT
>TRBJ1-2|.|.|TRBV6-1
CASSEPGVERGYTF
TGTGCCAGCAGTGAACCCGGGGTAGAGCGTGGCTACACCTTC
>TRBJ2-1|.|TRBD2|TRBV5-1
CASSLASGTISEQFF
TGCGCCAGCAGCTTAGCTAGCGGGACTATTAGTGAGCAGTTCTTC
>TRBJ1-2|.|TRBD1|TRBV30
CAWSVGQGAGYTF
TGTGCCTGGAGTGTGGGACAGGGGGCCGGCTACACCTTC
>TRBJ2-7|few|.|TRBV21-1
CASSKGQRYEQYF
TGTGCCAGCAGCAAAGGACAGAGATACGAGCAGTACTTC
>TRBJ2-3|.|.|TRBV7-2
CASSLEPRADTQYF
TGTGCCAGCAGCTTAGAGCCCAGGGCGGATACGCAGTATTTT
>TRBJ2-3|.|TRBD1|TRBV29-1
CSTRDRAVDTQYF
TGCAGCACAAGGGACAGGGCGGTAGATACGCAGTATTTT
>TRBJ2-2|.|.|TRBV9
CASSVYLATANTGELFF
TGTGCCAGCAGCGTATACCTAGCGACCGCGAACACCGGGGAGCTGTTTTTT
>TRBJ2-7|.|TRBD1|TRBV6-5
CASSPGQGFEQYF
TGTGCCAGCAGTCCGGGACAGGGGTTCGAGCAGTACTTC
>TRBJ2-2|.|TRBD1|TRBV2
CASSLTGLNTGELFF
TGTGCCAGCAGCTTGACAGGGTTGAACACCGGGGAGCTGTTTTTT
>TRBJ2-6|.|TRBD1|TRBV30
CAYRGGTGGLLGANVLTF
TGTGCCTACCGCGGGGGGACAGGGGGACTGTTAGGGGCCAACGTCCTGACTTTC
>TRBJ2-1|.|TRBD2|TRBV27
CASSSKLLAGGGGEQFF
TGTGCCAGCAGTTCCAAACTACTAGCGGGGGGTGGAGGTGAGCAGTTCTTC
>TRBJ2-3|.|.|TRBV30
CAWAGQLDTQYF
TGTGCCTGGGCGGGACAGTTGGATACGCAGTATTTT
>TRBJ2-2|.|.|TRBV30
CAWSVVSNTGELFF
TGTGCCTGGAGTGTAGTCAGTAACACCGGGGAGCTGTTTTTT
>TRBJ1-1|.|.|TRBV19
CASSPALGHTEAFF
TGTGCCAGTAGCCCTGCCCTTGGACATACCGAAGCTTTCTTT
>TRBJ1-1|many|.|TRBV6-4
CASSDSSENTEAFF
TGTGCCAGCAGTGACTCGAGTGAGAACACTGAAGCTTTCTTT
>TRBJ1-3|.|.|TRBV10-2
CASSDLRDKRTIYF
TGCGCCAGCAGTGATCTCCGGGACAAACGCACCATATATTTT
>TRBJ2-3|few|TRBD2|TRBV9
CASSVSAGTSGRTDTQYF
TGTGCCAGCAGCGTATCCGCCGGGACTAGCGGCCGCACAGATACGCAGTATTTT
>TRBJ1-2|.|.|TRBV6-5
CASSLRARGGYTF
TGTGCCAGCAGTTTGAGGGCGCGCGGTGGCTACACCTTC
>TRBJ2-7|.|TRBD1|TRBV4-3
CASSWGQGSEQYF
TGCGCCAGCAGCTGGGGACAGGGTTCCGAGCAGTACTTC
>TRBJ2-5|once|TRBD1|TRBV30
CASIRQGRETQYF
TGTGCCTCCATTCGACAGGGAAGAGAGACCCAGTACTTC
>TRBJ2-1|.|TRBD2|TRBV4-3
CASSQDGGDEQFF
TGCGCCAGCAGCCAAGATGGGGGGGATGAGCAGTTCTTC
>TRBJ2-7|.|.|TRBV6-5
CASSSQGYPWEQYF
TGTGCCAGCAGTTCACAGGGATATCCTTGGGAGCAGTACTTC
>TRBJ2-5|.|.|TRBV19
CATLRTAGVQETQYF
TGTGCCACCCTTCGGACAGCCGGGGTCCAAGAGACCCAGTACTTC
>TRBJ2-1|.|.|TRBV11-3
CASSLGGGTGHNEQFF
TGTGCCAGCAGCTTAGGCGGGGGAACAGGGCACAATGAGCAGTTCTTC
>TRBJ1-5|.|.|TRBV7-9
CASSPGTAGSQPQHF
TGTGCCAGCAGCCCCGGGACGGCCGGGAGTCAGCCCCAGCATTTT
>TRBJ2-5|.|TRBD2|TRBV7-2
CASSPRLAGGQETQYF
TGTGCCAGCAGCCCTAGACTAGCGGGGGGCCAAGAGACCCAGTACTTC
>TRBJ1-2|.|.|TRBV15
CATSRDPTWVRGRANIGYTF
TGTGCCACCAGCAGAGATCCCACCTGGGTGCGGGGGCGGGCCAATATTGGCTACACCTTC
>TRBJ2-1|.|TRBD2|TRBV7-2
CASSLGLAEGDEQFF
TGTGCCAGCAGCCTGGGACTAGCAGAGGGGGATGAGCAGTTCTTC
>TRBJ2-2|.|.|TRBV30
CAWRYGEYTGELFF
TGTGCCTGGAGGTACGGGGAGTACACCGGGGAGCTGTTTTTT
>TRBJ2-4|.|TRBD1|TRBV7-3
CASSLLDRGGIQYF
TGTGCCAGCAGCTTACTAGACAGGGGTGGCATTCAGTACTTC
>TRBJ2-1|few|TRBD2|TRBV7-3
CASSRYGTSGYNEQFF
TGTGCCAGCAGCCGATACGGGACTAGCGGTTACAATGAGCAGTTCTTC
>TRBJ2-1|few|TRBD1|TRBV6-5
CASSYQGASYNEQFF
TGTGCCAGCAGTTACCAGGGGGCTTCCTACAATGAGCAGTTCTTC
>TRBJ2-2|once|.|TRBV7-6
CASSSSYRLPGGGEGELFF
TGTGCCAGCAGCTCCAGCTATCGACTACCCGGTGGCGGGGAAGGGGAGCTGTTTTTT